This TCR beta chain was sequenced in a study of CD8+ T cells in alopecia areata. Study context: At a dose of 5 to 10 mg twice daily, oral tofacitinib was given to treated patients.

Investigators isolated RNA and reverse transcribed it into cDNA to act as the sequencing template. The data were produced by immunoSEQ multiplex PCR, yet TCRdb's version contains in-frame clones alone and is incomplete. Of fewer than 200,000 clones listed, approximately 56% are singletons. Study-level points and caveats: Possibly because of HLA-related factors, TCR sharing was less clear across patients than in mice. In lesional scalp, particularly from alopecia totalis/universalis, clonality was higher than in normal scalp.

Regarding this clone: Its antigen is still unknown.

This clonotype originated in a human donor with alopecia areata. The sequences come from CD4+ T cells sorted from blood, collected at week 0.

The CDR3 loop reads CASREMGGTGELFF. CDR3 coding DNA: TGTGCCAGCAGAGAAATGGGGGGGACCGGGGAGCTGTTTTTT. V and J are TRBV27 and TRBJ2-2, with 7 bases matching TRBD2. CDR1 is MNHEY and CDR2 is SMNVEV in the germline V gene (reference sequence). The CDR3 has 14 residues. Germline trimming cut 6 bases from V and 5 bases from J; bases unmatched to any gene: 6.